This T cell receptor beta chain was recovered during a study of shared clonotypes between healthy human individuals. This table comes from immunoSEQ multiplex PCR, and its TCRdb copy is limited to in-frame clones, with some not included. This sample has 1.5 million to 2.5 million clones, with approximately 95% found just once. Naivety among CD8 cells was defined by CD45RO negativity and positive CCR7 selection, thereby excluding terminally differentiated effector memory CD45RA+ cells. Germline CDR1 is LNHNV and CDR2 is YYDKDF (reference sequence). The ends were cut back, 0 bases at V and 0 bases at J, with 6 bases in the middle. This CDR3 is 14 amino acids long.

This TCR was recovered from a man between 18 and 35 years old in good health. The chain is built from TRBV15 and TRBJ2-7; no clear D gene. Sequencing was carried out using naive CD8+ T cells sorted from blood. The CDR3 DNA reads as TGTGCCACCAGCAGAGAAGGGATCTCCTACGAGCAGTACTTC. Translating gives CATSREGISYEQYF. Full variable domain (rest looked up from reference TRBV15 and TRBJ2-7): DAMVIQNPRYQVTQFGKPVTLSCSQTLNHNVMYWYQQKSSQAPKLLFHYYDKDFNNEADTPDNFQSRRPNTSFCFLDIRSPGLGDTAMYLCATSREGISYEQYFGPGTRLTVT.